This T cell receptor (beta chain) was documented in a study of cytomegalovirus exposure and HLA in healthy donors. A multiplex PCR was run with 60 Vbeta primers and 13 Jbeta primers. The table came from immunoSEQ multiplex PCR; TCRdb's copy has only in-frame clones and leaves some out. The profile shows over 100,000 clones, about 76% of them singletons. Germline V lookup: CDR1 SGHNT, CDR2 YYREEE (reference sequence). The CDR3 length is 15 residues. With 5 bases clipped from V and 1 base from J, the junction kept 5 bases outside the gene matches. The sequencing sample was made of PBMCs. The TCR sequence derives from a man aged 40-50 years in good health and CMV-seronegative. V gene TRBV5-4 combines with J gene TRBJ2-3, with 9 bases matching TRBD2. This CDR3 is CASRPASGGTDTQYF. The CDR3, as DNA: TGTGCCAGCAGACCGGCTAGCGGGGGCACAGATACGCAGTATTTT. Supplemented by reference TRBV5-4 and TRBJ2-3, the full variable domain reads ETGVTQSPTHLIKTRGQQVTLRCSSQSGHNTVSWYQQALGQGPQFIFQYYREEENGRGNFPPRFSGLQFPNYSSELNVNALELDDSALYLCASRPASGGTDTQYFGPGTRLTVL.